Listed here are 3 T cell receptor beta chains from one sample, sequenced in a study of OX40 agonist ivuxolimab in advanced cancers. Some clones are missing from TCRdb's copy, which holds only in-frame ones; the method was immunoSEQ multiplex PCR. The sample shows about 90,000 clones, around 88% of them seen only once. Sequenced here: CD4+ or CD8+ T cells sorted from blood, sampled in a trial of the OX40 agonist ivuxolimab. The source of these receptors is an adult with an advanced solid tumor such as melanoma, head and neck, liver or kidney cancer.

This rearrangement joins TRBV28 to TRBJ1-2; perhaps TRBD1 as D (6 bases). The V gene lost 6 bases and the J gene lost 2 bases, with 13 bases spanning the gap. The CDR3 runs 14 residues. Germline V gene sequence: CDR1 MDHEN, CDR2 SYDVKM. CDR3 in amino acids: CASSRGGGNYGYTF. The CDR3, as DNA: TGTGCCAGCAGCCGAGGGGGGGGGAACTATGGCTACACCTTC.

This rearrangement joins TRBV6-5 to TRBJ1-1, with D perhaps TRBD1 (6 bases). The germline V gene encodes CDR1 MNHEY and CDR2 SVGAGI. V dropped 5 bases and J dropped 3 bases, with 16 bases sitting between them. This CDR3 has 15 residues. The CDR3 is CASSSIQGRDTEAFF. CDR3 in DNA: TGTGCCAGCAGTAGTATTCAGGGGAGGGACACTGAAGCTTTCTTT.

This clone is medium-sized by share. CDR3 protein: CASSPRERYGYTF. For the CDR3, the DNA is TGTGCCAGCAGCCCTCGGGAGCGGTATGGCTACACCTTC. The chain links TRBV6-5 to TRBJ1-2; D gene ambiguous. The CDR3 is made up of 13 amino acids. Trimming removed 6 bases at V and 5 bases at J, with 13 bases between. CDR1 is MNHEY, CDR2 SVGAGI, per germline.